The 21 T cell receptor beta chains reported below all come from one sample, sequenced in a study of blood T cell repertoires in COVID-19. Libraries were prepared by immunoSEQ multiplex PCR; TCRdb keeps only in-frame clonotypes and omits some of them. Seen here are about 290,000 clones, about nine tenths observed once, and the top ten hold 1.5% to 2%. Input material: PBMCs or T cells enriched from blood (not recorded which). These receptors were obtained from a woman aged 40-49 years who had recovered from COVID-19.

The V call is TRBV25-1, the J call TRBJ1-1, with a weak D call TRBD1 (6 bases). The CDR3 is made up of 13 amino acids. Trimming shortened V by 6 bases and J by 1 base, and 9 bases separated the two germline ends. Germline V CDR1 and CDR2: MGHDK, SYGVNS. The chain's CDR3 is CASRGHRNTEAFF. The CDR3 nucleotides are TGTGCCAGCAGGGGACATCGGAACACTGAAGCTTTCTTT.

The chain uses TRBV7-9 and TRBJ2-3, with 13 bases aligning to TRBD2. The CDR3 sequence is 18 residues long. V lost 5 bases to trimming and J lost 2 bases; unmatched junction nucleotides: 10. CDR1 and CDR2 (germline): SEHNR, FQNEAQ (reference sequence). The DNA of the CDR3 is TGTGCCAGCAGCAAACCCGTACTAGCGGGAGGGGCCACAGATACGCAGTATTTT. This sequence encodes CASSKPVLAGGATDTQYF.

The genes are TRBV19 and TRBJ1-6; TRBD1 agrees at 7 bases. The CDR3 has 16 amino acids. Germline CDR1 is LNHDA and CDR2 is SQIVND (reference sequence). V gave up 3 bases and J gave up 10 bases; unmatched junction bases: 12. The CDR3 nucleotides are TGTGCCAGTAGTATTGTGGGCAGGGGGTCGGACTCACCCCTCCACTTT. It specifies CASSIVGRGSDSPLHF.

This rearrangement joins TRBV5-1 to TRBJ2-1, with TRBD2 matching over 9 bases. V was pared by 10 bases and J by 2 bases, with 10 bases of the junction left unmatched. This CDR3 is 15 amino acids long. CDR1 SGHRS and CDR2 YFSETQ come from the germline V gene. As DNA, the CDR3 is TGCGCCTCCCGCCAGGCGGGAGGGCCCTACAATGAGCAGTTCTTC. Residues: CASRQAGGPYNEQFF.

V usage is TRBV7-2 and J usage is TRBJ1-3; TRBD1 is a possible D gene (6 bases). The CDR3 is made up of 16 amino acids. V dropped 6 bases and J dropped 7 bases, with 22 bases sitting between them. The germline V gene has CDR1 SGHTA and CDR2 FQGNSA. This CDR3 is CASRSTTGLRGNTIYF. The CDR3 DNA reads TGTGCCAGCAGGTCCACGACAGGCCTCCGTGGGAACACCATATATTTT. Drawing the rest from reference TRBV7-2 and TRBJ1-3, the complete variable domain is GAGVSQSPSNKVTEKGKDVELRCDPISGHTALYWYRQSLGQGLEFLIYFQGNSAPDKSGLPSDRFSAERTGGSVSTLTIQRTQQEDSAVYLCASRSTTGLRGNTIYFGEGSWLTVV.

This chain links TRBV5-1 with TRBJ1-2; a weak D match, TRBD1 (6 bases). Germline CDR1 SGHRS, CDR2 YFSETQ. V lost 7 bases and J lost 6, with 16 bases in between. The CDR3 extends over 13 amino acids. The CDR3, as DNA: TGCGCCAGCGGGGAGGGGGTGTTTAATGGCTACACCTTC. It encodes CASGEGVFNGYTF.

The J gene is TRBJ2-7, the V gene TRBV9, with 7 bases matching TRBD2. CDR1 SGDLS and CDR2 YYNGEE come from the germline V gene. V dropped 0 bases and J dropped 4; count of bases not matched to a gene: 7. The CDR3 contains 15 residues. CDR3 region: CASSVGAGPAYEQYF. In nucleotides, the CDR3 is TGTGCCAGCAGCGTAGGAGCGGGGCCCGCATACGAGCAGTACTTC. The whole variable domain, remainder taken from reference TRBV9 and TRBJ2-7, is DSGVTQTPKHLITATGQRVTLRCSPRSGDLSVYWYQQSLDQGLQFLIQYYNGEERAKGNILERFSAQQFPDLHSELNLSSLELGDSALYFCASSVGAGPAYEQYFGPGTRLTVT.

The J gene is TRBJ2-7, the V gene TRBV30; 7 bases align to TRBD2. CDR1 GTSNPN and CDR2 SVGIG come from the germline V gene (reference sequence). Trimming cost V 3 bases and J 11 bases; bases outside gene matches: 10. The CDR3 spans 12 residues. The CDR3 spells CAWSEGRLAKYF. As DNA, the CDR3 is TGTGCCTGGAGCGAAGGGAGACTAGCAAAGTACTTC.

The chain combines TRBV5-1 with TRBJ1-4, with 7 positions matching TRBD1. V shed 6 bases and J 7 bases; nucleotides not matched to a gene: 12. The germline CDR1 and CDR2 sequences are SGHRS and YFSETQ. The CDR3 has 15 residues. The CDR3 sequence is CASTKGDSWSEKLFF. CDR3 nucleotide sequence: TGCGCCAGCACCAAGGGGGACAGCTGGAGTGAAAAACTGTTTTTT. The full variable domain, with the rest looked up from reference TRBV5-1 and TRBJ1-4, is KAGVTQTPRYLIKTRGQQVTLSCSPISGHRSVSWYQQTPGQGLQFLFEYFSETQRNKGNFPGRFSGRQFSNSRSEMNVSTLELGDSALYLCASTKGDSWSEKLFFGSGTQLSVL.

This sequence joins TRBV2 and TRBJ2-7; the match to TRBD2 covers 7 bases. The germline CDR1 and CDR2 sequences are SNHLY and FYNNEI. J lost 6 bases, V lost 6 bases, and 11 bases had no gene match. This CDR3 comprises 14 residues. CDR3 region: CASRWGGGSLEQYF. As DNA, the CDR3 is TGTGCCAGCAGATGGGGGGGAGGTTCCCTCGAGCAGTACTTC.

The gene calls are TRBV18 and TRBJ2-3, with 8 bases lining up with TRBD1. The CDR3 length is 16 residues. CDR1 and CDR2 from the germline V gene are KGHSH and LQKENI. V shed 6 bases and J 6 bases; nucleotides not matched to a gene: 14. The CDR3: CASSQMAGGSLDTQYF. The CDR3 DNA reads TGTGCCAGCTCCCAAATGGCAGGGGGCTCTTTGGATACGCAGTATTTT.

This clone was recorded once. The genes are TRBV19 and TRBJ1-1, with D perhaps matching TRBD1 (5 bases). The V end was cut by 4 bases, the J end by 5 bases, with 11 bases between. The CDR3 is made up of 13 amino acids. Germline V gene data show CDR1 as LNHDA and CDR2 as SQIVND (reference sequence). Written as DNA, the CDR3 is TGTGCCAGTAGTAAATACGGGGGGACTGAAGCTTTCTTT. The encoded protein is CASSKYGGTEAFF.

The DNA for the CDR3 is TGCGCCAGCAGCTTGCCGTTGCCCAGGGAAAGCTCTGGGGCCAACGTCCTGACTTTC. Residues: CASSLPLPRESSGANVLTF. V gene TRBV5-1 combines with J gene TRBJ2-6; D may be TRBD1 (5 bases). Germline-derived CDR1 and CDR2 are SGHRS and YFSETQ. With 1 base removed from V and 0 bases from J, the gap between germline ends came to 17 bases. This CDR3 has 19 amino acids.

The chain recombines TRBV9 with TRBJ2-7; 11 nucleotides match TRBD2. Germline values: CDR1 SGDLS, CDR2 YYNGEE. The CDR3 contains 15 residues. V was clipped by 0 bases and J by 6 bases; unmatched bases: 5. The CDR3 DNA sequence: TGTGCCAGCAGCGTAGGAGTAGCGGGGGGGCTCGAGCAGTACTTC. It yields the protein CASSVGVAGGLEQYF.

The chain combines TRBV7-8 with TRBJ1-3; TRBD1 is a possible D gene (6 bases). CDR3 length equals 15 residues. CDR1 and CDR2 from the germline V gene are SGHVS and FQNEAQ. Between the trimmed V and J ends, which lost 0 bases and 4 bases, there was a span of 10 bases. CDR3 region: CASSLARQGGNTIYF. The CDR3 region has the DNA TGTGCCAGCAGCTTAGCGAGGCAGGGGGGAAACACCATATATTTT. Full variable domain (outside the CDR3, taken from reference TRBV7-8 and TRBJ1-3): GAGVSQSPRYKVAKRGQDVALRCDPISGHVSLFWYQQALGQGPEFLTYFQNEAQLDKSGLPSDRFFAERPEGSVSTLKIQRTQQEDSAVYLCASSLARQGGNTIYFGEGSWLTVV.

The gene calls are TRBV4-2 and TRBJ2-1; 8 bases agree with TRBD2. The germline V gene has CDR1 LGHNA and CDR2 YNFKEQ. J was trimmed by 6 bases and V by 0 bases; bases with no gene match: 10. This CDR3 has 17 residues. CDR3 amino acids: CASSQDRRTSGPNEQFF. CDR3 nucleotide sequence: TGTGCCAGCAGCCAAGATCGAAGAACTAGCGGCCCCAATGAGCAGTTCTTC.

This rearrangement joins TRBV5-1 to TRBJ2-7, with TRBD1 matching over 10 bases. V was pared by 2 bases and J by 5 bases, with 10 bases of the junction left unmatched. This CDR3 has 16 amino acids. Germline V gene data show CDR1 as SGHRS and CDR2 as YFSETQ. CDR3 amino acids: CASSLITGTGANEQYF. In DNA form, the CDR3 reads TGCGCCAGCAGCTTAATTACCGGGACAGGGGCAAACGAGCAGTACTTC.

This chain uses TRBV7-2 with TRBJ1-1, with D perhaps matching TRBD1 (5 bases). V lost 5 bases, J lost 3 bases, and 13 bases lay in between. The CDR3 is 14 residues long. Germline V CDR1 and CDR2: SGHTA, FQGNSA. For the CDR3, the DNA is TGTGCCAGCAGCCTATATCGACAGTACACTGAAGCTTTCTTT. This sequence encodes CASSLYRQYTEAFF.

The rearrangement joins TRBV6-5 to TRBJ1-3; D unresolved. Germline V gives CDR1 MNHEY, CDR2 SVGAGI. The V end lost 8 bases, the J end lost 0 bases, and 5 bases lay between the germline ends. The CDR3 consists of 12 residues. The chain's CDR3 is CASGSSGNTIYF. The CDR3 DNA reads TGTGCCAGCGGGAGCTCTGGAAACACCATATATTTT.

The chain recombines TRBV27 with TRBJ2-3, with D maybe TRBD1 (6 bases). V gave up 8 bases and J gave up 0 bases, with 21 bases separating them. CDR1 MNHEY and CDR2 SMNVEV come from the germline V gene (reference sequence). The CDR3 covers 17 residues. The chain's CDR3 is CASANPQGLLSTDTQYF. The CDR3 DNA follows: TGTGCCAGCGCCAACCCTCAGGGGCTTCTGAGCACAGATACGCAGTATTTT.

The V and J genes are TRBV18 and TRBJ2-7; 11 positions agree with TRBD1. Germline CDR1 reads KGHSH; CDR2 reads LQKENI. This CDR3 has 14 amino acids. After removal of 6 bases from V and 3 bases from J, the junction contained 4 bases not matched to a gene. CDR3: CASSPGTGGYEQYF. The DNA for the CDR3 is TGTGCCAGCTCCCCAGGGACAGGGGGCTACGAGCAGTACTTC.